Each of the 20 T cell receptor beta chains below was sequenced from the same sample in a study of T-cell reconstitution after alpha-beta-depleted transplantation in children. The TCRbeta library was prepared with unique molecular identifiers. TCRdb re-called the PCR reads with MiXCR, one entry per CDR3 protein. The sample holds roughly 220,000 distinct CDR3 sequences, around 12% seen once. Specimen: PBMCs from the stem cell graft donor, collected from the stem cell graft. The receptor source for this set is a human donor who donated a stem cell graft to a child with acute lymphoblastic leukemia.

This clonotype was seen at least ten times. This chain connects TRBV3-1 to TRBJ2-7, with a possible D match to TRBD1 (6 bases). V shed 3 bases and J shed 2 bases, with 11 bases lying between them. Per the germline V gene, CDR1 is LGHDT and CDR2 is YNNKEL (reference sequence). This CDR3 region has 14 residues. CDR3 nucleotide sequence: TGTGCCAGCAGCCACGACAGGAACGCCTACGAGCAGTACTTC. Translation gives CASSHDRNAYEQYF.

The table lists this clonotype with many counts. This chain joins TRBV4-3 and TRBJ2-2; 15 nucleotides agree with TRBD2. The germline V gene has CDR1 LGHNA and CDR2 YSLEER. The CDR3 runs to 17 residues. V was pared by 5 bases and J by 4 bases, with 5 bases of the junction left unmatched. The CDR3 region has the DNA TGCGCCAGCAGCAGGACTAGCGGGAGGGCCGCCACCGGGGAGCTGTTTTTT. This translates into CASSRTSGRAATGELFF.

This clonotype was observed at least ten times. This chain uses TRBV3-1 with TRBJ2-5; D remains ambiguous. This CDR3 has 15 amino acids. The germline CDR1 and CDR2 sequences are LGHDT and YNNKEL (reference sequence). With 0 bases removed from V and 5 bases from J, the gap between germline ends came to 13 bases. DNA of the CDR3: TGTGCCAGCAGCCAAGAAGGACGAGCCGGGGAGACCCAGTACTTC. Amino acids: CASSQEGRAGETQYF.

This clonotype was seen ten or more times. V is TRBV29-1 and J is TRBJ2-4; no definite D call. The CDR3 spans 13 residues. V was pared by 4 bases and J by 6 bases, with 13 bases between. Germline V lookup: CDR1 SQVTM, CDR2 ANQGSEA. The CDR3 DNA sequence: TGCAGCGTTGGGGCTTCCTTTCTAAACATTCAGTACTTC. Residues: CSVGASFLNIQYF.

This clonotype was observed at least ten times. This chain joins TRBV28 and TRBJ2-7; 7 bases are shared with TRBD2. The J segment lost 2 bases and the V segment lost 6 bases, leaving 7 bases of the junction unmatched. Germline loops: CDR1 MDHEN, CDR2 SYDVKM. The length of the CDR3 is 14 residues. The CDR3 coding sequence is TGTGCCAGCAGCTATCGGGGGGAGACCTACGAGCAGTACTTC. Translated, it gives CASSYRGETYEQYF.

This clonotype has more than one count but fewer than ten. The V and J genes are TRBV11-2 and TRBJ2-1, with 8 bases identical to TRBD2. The CDR3 is 15 residues long. The ends lost 5 bases at V and 9 bases at J; junction bases unmatched: 12. The germline V gene encodes CDR1 SGHAT and CDR2 FQNNGV. CDR3 nucleotide sequence: TGTGCCAGCAGCGCCGGGACTAGAGTAGGTCGTGAGCAGTTCTTC. It is translated as CASSAGTRVGREQFF.

The table lists this clonotype with many counts. This chain connects TRBV28 to TRBJ1-6; 12 bases match TRBD1. The ends lost 5 bases at V and 7 bases at J; junction bases unmatched: 6. The CDR3 sequence is 16 residues long. Looked up from germline, CDR1 is MDHEN and CDR2 is SYDVKM. CDR3 sequence: CASSPLGTGGNSPLHF. In DNA, the CDR3 is TGTGCCAGCAGTCCCTTAGGGACAGGGGGCAATTCACCCCTCCACTTT.

The chain recombines TRBV5-4 with TRBJ2-3; 8 nucleotides align to TRBD1. V shed 5 bases, J shed 3 bases, and the junction held 11 bases outside the gene matches. The CDR3 spans 16 residues. CDR1 is SGHNT, CDR2 YYREEE, per germline (reference sequence). CDR3 protein: CASSLRPGTGTDTQYF. The CDR3 DNA reads as TGTGCCAGCAGTTTACGTCCCGGGACAGGTACAGATACGCAGTATTTT.

At least ten counts were recorded for this clonotype. The chain couples TRBV19 to TRBJ2-1; 7 bases fit TRBD2. The CDR3 is made up of 17 amino acids. Trimming removed 0 bases from V and 2 bases from J; junction bases left unmatched: 7. CDR1 and CDR2 (germline): LNHDA, SQIVND (reference sequence). CDR3 region: CASSIEIAGGTYNEQFF. The CDR3 DNA follows: TGTGCCAGTAGTATAGAAATAGCGGGCGGGACCTACAATGAGCAGTTCTTC.

This clonotype has at least ten counts. The rearrangement links TRBV28 to TRBJ1-1, with D perhaps matching TRBD1 (5 bases). The V gene's germline CDR1 is MDHEN and CDR2 SYDVKM. The CDR3 totals 13 residues. V was cut by 4 bases and J by 11 bases, with 17 bases left in between. The CDR3 here is CASSSPRWDQAFF. CDR3 DNA: TGTGCCAGCAGTTCTCCTCGGTGGGACCAGGCTTTCTTT.

This clonotype appeared many times. The chain joins TRBV5-1 to TRBJ1-1; no firm D call. There are 13 residues in the CDR3. The germline V and J ends were trimmed by 2 bases and 0 bases, with 5 bases remaining between them. Germline CDR1 reads SGHRS; CDR2 reads YFSETQ. The CDR3 sequence is CASSLIVNTEAFF. In DNA, the CDR3 is TGCGCCAGCAGCTTAATTGTGAACACTGAAGCTTTCTTT.

In this sample, this clonotype turned up many times. V gene TRBV7-2 combines with J gene TRBJ2-1; D possibly corresponds to TRBD2 (5 bases). V gave up 3 bases and J gave up 6 bases, with 12 bases separating them. The germline gives CDR1 SGHTA, CDR2 FQGNSA. This CDR3 comprises 14 residues. The CDR3 bases are TGTGCCAGCAGCTTGTACTCTAGCTCCAATGAGCAGTTCTTC. Translating gives CASSLYSSSNEQFF.

In this sample, this clonotype turned up many times. The chain has TRBV20-1 and TRBJ2-3; 8 bases are shared with TRBD1. Germline V gene data show CDR1 as DFQATT and CDR2 as SNEGSKA (reference sequence). Trimming removed 6 bases from V and 3 bases from J; junction bases left unmatched: 8. The length of the CDR3 is 14 residues. CDR3 DNA sequence: TGCAGTGCCGGACAGGGTGTTAGGACAGATACGCAGTATTTT. Protein sequence: CSAGQGVRTDTQYF.

This clonotype has ten or more counts. V gene TRBV6-1 combines with J gene TRBJ1-6; 9 nucleotides align to TRBD1. Germline V gene sequence: CDR1 MNHNS, CDR2 SASEGT. V lost 5 bases to trimming and J lost 7 bases; unmatched junction nucleotides: 3. This CDR3 comprises 14 residues. CDR3 DNA: TGTGCCAGCAGTAGGACAGGGGCGAATTCACCCCTCCACTTT. This gives the protein CASSRTGANSPLHF.

The table lists this clonotype with many counts. The chain couples TRBV6-2 or TRBV6-3 to TRBJ1-2; D remains unclear. The CDR3 runs 13 residues. Trimming removed 11 bases at V and 1 base at J, with 14 bases between. From germline, CDR1 is MNHEY and CDR2 SVGEGT. The CDR3 DNA is TGTGCCGCCGCGGGTCAAAATAACTATGGCTACACCTTC. This gives the protein CAAAGQNNYGYTF.

In this sample, this clonotype turned up many times. This chain joins TRBV20-1 and TRBJ2-7; possible D gene TRBD1, 5 bases. V was trimmed by 2 bases and J by 6 bases, leaving 11 bases between them. The CDR3 has 12 residues. CDR1 and CDR2 (germline): DFQATT, SNEGSKA (reference sequence). The CDR3 DNA is TGCAGTGCTAGACGGCAGGGTACCGAGCAGTACTTC. It specifies CSARRQGTEQYF.

This clonotype was observed at least ten times. The gene calls are TRBV20-1 and TRBJ1-3; a weak D match, TRBD1 (5 bases). CDR1 and CDR2 (germline): DFQATT, SNEGSKA (reference sequence). Trimming pared 5 bases from V and 9 bases from J, leaving 14 bases between. The CDR3 contains 12 residues. Here the CDR3 DNA reads TGCAGTGCTCGGGGCCCCGGAGGCACCATATATTTT. This translates into CSARGPGGTIYF.

This clonotype was seen many times. The chain joins TRBV10-3 to TRBJ1-2; 10 bases are a match to TRBD1. The V gene end was trimmed by 6 bases and the J gene end by 2 bases; junction bases not matched to a gene: 6. The CDR3 runs 15 residues. Germline CDR1 reads ENHRY; CDR2 reads SYGVKD. The CDR3 sequence: CAIRIGTGENYGYTF. CDR3 nucleotides: TGTGCCATCAGGATTGGGACAGGGGAGAACTATGGCTACACCTTC.

This clonotype was found many times. The rearrangement links TRBV9 to TRBJ1-1; D not certain. The CDR3 has 16 amino acids. Germline V gene lookup returns CDR1 SGDLS and CDR2 YYNGEE. V lost 3 bases, J lost 5 bases, and 20 bases lay in between. The CDR3 coding sequence is TGTGCCAGCAGCGAAGGCGGAGGTGCGGGGAAAACTGAAGCTTTCTTT. Translated: CASSEGGGAGKTEAFF.

There are a few counts of this clonotype. The chain links TRBV20-1 to TRBJ2-1, with 13 bases fitting TRBD2. V was pared by 5 bases and J by 2 bases, with 6 bases of the junction left unmatched. The length of the CDR3 is 16 residues. Germline V gives CDR1 DFQATT, CDR2 SNEGSKA (reference sequence). CDR3 amino acids: CSAPTLAGGPYNEQFF. In DNA, the CDR3 is TGCAGTGCTCCGACACTAGCGGGGGGGCCCTACAATGAGCAGTTCTTC.